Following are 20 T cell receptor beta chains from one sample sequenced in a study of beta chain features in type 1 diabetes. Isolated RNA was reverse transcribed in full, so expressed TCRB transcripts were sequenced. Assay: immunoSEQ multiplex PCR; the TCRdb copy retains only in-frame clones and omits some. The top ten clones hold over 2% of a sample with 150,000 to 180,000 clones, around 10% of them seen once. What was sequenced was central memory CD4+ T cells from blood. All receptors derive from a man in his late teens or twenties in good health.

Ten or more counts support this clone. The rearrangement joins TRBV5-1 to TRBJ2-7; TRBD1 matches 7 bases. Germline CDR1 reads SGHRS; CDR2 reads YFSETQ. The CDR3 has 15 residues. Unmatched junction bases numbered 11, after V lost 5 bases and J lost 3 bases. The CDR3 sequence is CASSLGTDKIYEQYF. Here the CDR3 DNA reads TGCGCCAGCAGTCTCGGGACAGATAAAATCTACGAGCAGTACTTC. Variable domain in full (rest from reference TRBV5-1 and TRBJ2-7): KAGVTQTPRYLIKTRGQQVTLSCSPISGHRSVSWYQQTPGQGLQFLFEYFSETQRNKGNFPGRFSGRQFSNSRSEMNVSTLELGDSALYLCASSLGTDKIYEQYFGPGTRLTVT.

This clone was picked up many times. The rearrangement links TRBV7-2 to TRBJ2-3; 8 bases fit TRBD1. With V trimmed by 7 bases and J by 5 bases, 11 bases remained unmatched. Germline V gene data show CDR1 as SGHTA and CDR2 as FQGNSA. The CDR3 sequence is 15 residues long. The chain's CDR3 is CASTKDQGAVDTQYF. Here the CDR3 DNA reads TGTGCCAGCACTAAGGATCAGGGGGCTGTAGATACGCAGTATTTT.

CDR3 loop: CASSQPNVGTGDVEAFF. The CDR3 DNA reads TGCGCCAGCAGCCAACCCAACGTCGGGACAGGGGACGTTGAAGCTTTCTTT. The rearrangement uses TRBV4-1 and TRBJ1-1; 10 positions match TRBD1. This CDR3 contains 17 residues. The trim removed 2 bases at V and 7 bases at J, leaving 13 bases unmatched. Germline V gene data show CDR1 as MGHRA and CDR2 as YSYEKL.

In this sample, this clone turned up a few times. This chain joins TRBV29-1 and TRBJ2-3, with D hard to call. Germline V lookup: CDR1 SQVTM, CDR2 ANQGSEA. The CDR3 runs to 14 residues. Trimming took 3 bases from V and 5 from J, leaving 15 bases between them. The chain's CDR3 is CSVEGWARRDTQYF. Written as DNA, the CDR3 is TGCAGCGTTGAGGGTTGGGCTCGGAGAGATACGCAGTATTTT.

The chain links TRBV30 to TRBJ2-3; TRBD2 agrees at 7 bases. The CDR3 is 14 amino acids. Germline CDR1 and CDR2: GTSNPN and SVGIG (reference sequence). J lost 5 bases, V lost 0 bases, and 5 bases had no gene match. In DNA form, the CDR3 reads TGTGCCTGGAGTGTCGGGGGGACCGGAGATACGCAGTATTTT. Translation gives CAWSVGGTGDTQYF.

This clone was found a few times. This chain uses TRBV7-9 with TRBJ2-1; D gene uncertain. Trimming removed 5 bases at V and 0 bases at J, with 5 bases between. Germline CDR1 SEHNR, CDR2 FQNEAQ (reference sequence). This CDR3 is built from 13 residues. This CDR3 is CASSLNSYNEQFF. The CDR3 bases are TGTGCCAGCAGCCTCAACTCCTACAATGAGCAGTTCTTC.

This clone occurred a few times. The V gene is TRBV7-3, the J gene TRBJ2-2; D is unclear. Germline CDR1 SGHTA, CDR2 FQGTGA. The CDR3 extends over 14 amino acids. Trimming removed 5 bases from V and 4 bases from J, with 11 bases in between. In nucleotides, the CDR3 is TGTGCCAGCAGCCCTTTCCCACCCACCGGGGAGCTGTTTTTT. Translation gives CASSPFPPTGELFF.

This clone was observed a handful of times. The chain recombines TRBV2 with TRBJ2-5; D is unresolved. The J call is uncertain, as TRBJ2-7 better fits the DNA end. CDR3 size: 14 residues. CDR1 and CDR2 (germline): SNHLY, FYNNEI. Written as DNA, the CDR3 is TGTGCCAGCAGTGATCGTCTCTACCCCTACGAGCAGTACTTC. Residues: CASSDRLYPYEQYF.

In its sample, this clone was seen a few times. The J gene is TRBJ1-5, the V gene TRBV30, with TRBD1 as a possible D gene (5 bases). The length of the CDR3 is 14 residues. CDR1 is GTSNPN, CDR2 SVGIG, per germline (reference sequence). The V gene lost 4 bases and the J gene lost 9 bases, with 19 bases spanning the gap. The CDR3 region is CAWTGTSRLGPQHF. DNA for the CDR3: TGTGCCTGGACGGGGACTTCTCGCCTGGGGCCCCAGCATTTT.

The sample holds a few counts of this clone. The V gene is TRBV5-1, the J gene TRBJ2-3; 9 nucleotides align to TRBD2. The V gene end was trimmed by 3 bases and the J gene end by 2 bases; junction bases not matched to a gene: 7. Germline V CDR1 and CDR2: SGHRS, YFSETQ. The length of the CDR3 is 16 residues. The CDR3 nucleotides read TGCGCCAGCAGCTCGCTGACTAGCGGCATCACAGATACGCAGTATTTT. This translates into CASSSLTSGITDTQYF.

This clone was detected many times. CDR3 bases: TGTGCCAGCAGCCCCGGGACTAGGGTTTCTAATGAGCAGTTCTTC. Translating it yields CASSPGTRVSNEQFF. The J gene is TRBJ2-1, the V gene TRBV7-2; 8 positions match TRBD2. The CDR3 totals 15 residues. Germline assignment: CDR1 SGHTA and CDR2 FQGNSA. The V and J ends lost 5 bases and 7 bases, in that order; junction bases with no gene match: 10.

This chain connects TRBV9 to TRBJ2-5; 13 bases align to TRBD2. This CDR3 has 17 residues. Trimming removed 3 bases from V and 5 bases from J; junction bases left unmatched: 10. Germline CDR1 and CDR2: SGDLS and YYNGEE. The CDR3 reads CASSEEAGTSGVETQYF. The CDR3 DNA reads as TGTGCCAGCAGCGAAGAAGCCGGGACTAGCGGGGTCGAGACCCAGTACTTC.

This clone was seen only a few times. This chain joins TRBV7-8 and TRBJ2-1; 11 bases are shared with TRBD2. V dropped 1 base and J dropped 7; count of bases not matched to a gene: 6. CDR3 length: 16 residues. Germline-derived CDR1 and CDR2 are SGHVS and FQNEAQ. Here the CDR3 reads CASSLGTASGRNEQFF. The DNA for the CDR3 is TGTGCCAGCAGCTTAGGTACGGCTAGCGGGAGGAATGAGCAGTTCTTC.

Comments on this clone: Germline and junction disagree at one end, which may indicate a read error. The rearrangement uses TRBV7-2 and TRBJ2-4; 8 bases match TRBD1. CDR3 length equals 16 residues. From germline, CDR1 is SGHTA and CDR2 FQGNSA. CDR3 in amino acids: CASSLDWDRAKNIQYF. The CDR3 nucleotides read TGCGCCAGCAGCCTAGACTGGGACAGGGCCAAAAACATTCAGTACTTC.

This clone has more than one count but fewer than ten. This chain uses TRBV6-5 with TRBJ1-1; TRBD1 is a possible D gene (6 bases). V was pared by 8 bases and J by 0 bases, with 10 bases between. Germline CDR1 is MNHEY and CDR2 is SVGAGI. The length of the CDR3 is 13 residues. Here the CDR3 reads CASSRGLNTEAFF. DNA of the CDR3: TGTGCCAGCTCCAGGGGATTGAACACTGAAGCTTTCTTT.

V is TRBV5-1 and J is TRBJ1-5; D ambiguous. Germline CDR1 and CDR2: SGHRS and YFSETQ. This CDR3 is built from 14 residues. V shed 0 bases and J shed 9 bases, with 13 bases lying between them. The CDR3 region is CASSLGPLDGPQHF. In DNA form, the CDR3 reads TGCGCCAGCAGCTTGGGGCCGTTGGATGGGCCCCAGCATTTT.

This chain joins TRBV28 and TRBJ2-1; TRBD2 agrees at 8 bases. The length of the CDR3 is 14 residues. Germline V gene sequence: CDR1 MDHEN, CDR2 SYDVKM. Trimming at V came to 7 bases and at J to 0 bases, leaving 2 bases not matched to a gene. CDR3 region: CASTTSVSYNEQFF. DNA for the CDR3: TGTGCCAGCACGACTAGCGTCTCCTACAATGAGCAGTTCTTC.

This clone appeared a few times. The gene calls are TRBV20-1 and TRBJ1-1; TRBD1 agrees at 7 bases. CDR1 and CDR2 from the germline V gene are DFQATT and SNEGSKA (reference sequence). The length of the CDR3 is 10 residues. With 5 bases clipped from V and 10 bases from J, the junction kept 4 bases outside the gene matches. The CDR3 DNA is TGCAGTGCTGACAGGGATGGAGCTTTCTTT. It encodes CSADRDGAFF.

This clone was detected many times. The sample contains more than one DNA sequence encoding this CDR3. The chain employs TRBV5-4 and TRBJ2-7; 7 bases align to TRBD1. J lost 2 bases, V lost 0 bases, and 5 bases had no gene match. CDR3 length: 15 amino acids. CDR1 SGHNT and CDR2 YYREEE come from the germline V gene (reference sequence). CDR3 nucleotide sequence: TGTGCCAGCAGCTTGGGTCAGGGGGTAGCCTACGAGCAGTACTTC. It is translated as CASSLGQGVAYEQYF.

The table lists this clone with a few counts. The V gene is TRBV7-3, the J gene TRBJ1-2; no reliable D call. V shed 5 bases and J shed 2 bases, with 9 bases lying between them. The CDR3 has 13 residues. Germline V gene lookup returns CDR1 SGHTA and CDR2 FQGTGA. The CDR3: CASSGGSNYGYTF. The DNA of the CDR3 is TGTGCCAGCAGCGGCGGGTCGAACTATGGCTACACCTTC.